The 7 T cell receptor beta chains given below trace back to one sample, sequenced in a study of blood T cell repertoires in COVID-19. This table comes from immunoSEQ multiplex PCR, and its TCRdb copy is limited to in-frame clones, with some not included. This table has about 120,000 clones, more than 75% appearing once. Sequences were obtained from peripheral blood. Receptors were obtained from a man aged 60 to 75 with acute or convalescent COVID-19.

The genes are TRBV14 and TRBJ1-2; no firm D call. This CDR3 contains 11 residues. CDR1 is SGHDN, CDR2 FVKESK, per germline. Trimming cost V 3 bases and J 8 bases, with 7 bases left between them. This CDR3 reads CASSQNRGYTF. The CDR3 DNA is TGTGCCAGCAGCCAGAACCGGGGCTACACCTTC.

This chain joins TRBV5-1 and TRBJ2-5, with TRBD1 matching 8 bases. CDR3 length: 14 residues. Looked up from germline, CDR1 is SGHRS and CDR2 is YFSETQ. After removal of 0 bases from V and 2 bases from J, the junction contained 0 bases not matched to a gene. CDR3 amino acids: CASSLGTGQETQYF. In DNA form, the CDR3 reads TGCGCCAGCAGCTTGGGGACAGGGCAAGAGACCCAGTACTTC.

The J gene is TRBJ2-5, the V gene TRBV4-2; a possible D gene is TRBD2 (6 bases). Germline lookup yields CDR1 LGHNA and CDR2 YNFKEQ. The CDR3 is made up of 15 amino acids. The V end lost 0 bases, the J end lost 5 bases, and 13 bases lay between the germline ends. CDR3 bases: TGTGCCAGCAGCCAAGATGTGGCAGGGAGGGAGACCCAGTACTTC. This codes for CASSQDVAGRETQYF.

This rearrangement joins TRBV6-5 to TRBJ1-5; TRBD1 is a possible D gene (5 bases). The CDR3 is made up of 14 amino acids. V dropped 6 bases and J dropped 3 bases, with 12 bases sitting between them. Per germline, CDR1 MNHEY and CDR2 SVGAGI. CDR3 bases: TGTGCCAGCAGGCTGATGGGGCCCAATCAGCCCCAGCATTTT. Residues: CASRLMGPNQPQHF.

The rearrangement uses TRBV7-8 and TRBJ2-5; 9 bases line up with TRBD2. There are 16 residues in the CDR3. The germline V gene has CDR1 SGHVS and CDR2 FQNEAQ. V gave up 1 base and J gave up 7 bases; unmatched junction bases: 10. In nucleotides, the CDR3 is TGTGCCAGCAGCTTAGGGATTAGCGGGAGTATAGTGACCCAGTACTTC. It is translated as CASSLGISGSIVTQYF.

The V and J genes are TRBV7-2 and TRBJ2-5; D remains ambiguous. The CDR3 spans 15 residues. V gave up 0 bases and J gave up 0 bases, with 8 bases separating them. Germline V gene data show CDR1 as SGHTA and CDR2 as FQGNSA. As DNA, the CDR3 is TGTGCCAGCAGCTTAGCGCTAAGTAACCAAGAGACCCAGTACTTC. Its translation is CASSLALSNQETQYF.

This chain joins TRBV28 and TRBJ2-4, with 9 bases that match TRBD2. This CDR3 is 17 amino acids long. In germline, CDR1 is MDHEN, CDR2 SYDVKM. Trimming cost V 2 bases and J 0 bases; bases outside gene matches: 5. CDR3 sequence (DNA): TGTGCCAGCAGTTTAGCGGGAGGGCCGGGAGCCAAAAACATTCAGTACTTC. This codes for CASSLAGGPGAKNIQYF. The full variable domain, with the rest looked up from reference TRBV28 and TRBJ2-4, is DVKVTQSSRYLVKRTGEKVFLECVQDMDHENMFWYRQDPGLGLRLIYFSYDVKMKEKGDIPEGYSVSREKKERFSLILESASTNQTSMYLCASSLAGGPGAKNIQYFGAGTRLSVL.